These T cell receptor beta chains were read from a single sample in a study of cytomegalovirus exposure and HLA in healthy donors. The table came from immunoSEQ multiplex PCR; TCRdb's copy has only in-frame clones and leaves some out. The table shows about 200,000 clones, with about 80% occurring only once. Sequencing was carried out using PBMCs. These receptors originate from a woman in her thirties or forties in good health and CMV-seronegative. CDR3s include the opening cysteine and the closing phenylalanine or tryptophan. The order of the fields is V gene, J gene, CDR3 protein.

v_gene: TRBV7-2
j_gene: TRBJ1-3
CDR3aa: CASSLRVSDRGNTIYF

v_gene: TRBV14
j_gene: TRBJ2-3
CDR3aa: CASSQDRRGSGSPIQF

v_gene: TRBV30
j_gene: TRBJ2-1
CDR3aa: CAWRDRGNEQFF

v_gene: TRBV2
j_gene: TRBJ1-1
CDR3aa: CASVADRGSTEAFF

v_gene: TRBV2
j_gene: TRBJ1-5
CDR3aa: CASSVGTGASNQPQHF

v_gene: TRBV2
j_gene: TRBJ2-6
CDR3aa: CASSHGEGSGANVLTF

v_gene: TRBV7-2
j_gene: TRBJ1-2
CDR3aa: CASSLSTGGNGYTF

v_gene: TRBV7-3
j_gene: TRBJ1-1
CDR3aa: CASSPTQGDTEAFF

v_gene: TRBV10-3
j_gene: TRBJ1-5
CDR3aa: CAISESSREGQPQHF

v_gene: TRBV19
j_gene: TRBJ1-6
CDR3aa: CASTVGTANSPLHF

v_gene: TRBV15
j_gene: TRBJ2-3
CDR3aa: CATSRDWGGADTQYF

v_gene: TRBV19
j_gene: TRBJ2-2
CDR3aa: CASSTSGSGELFF

v_gene: TRBV4-1
j_gene: TRBJ2-3
CDR3aa: CASSQVIGSTDTQYF

v_gene: TRBV9
j_gene: TRBJ2-3
CDR3aa: CASHWGSTSTDTQYF

v_gene: TRBV19
j_gene: TRBJ2-3
CDR3aa: CASSTLYTDTQYF

v_gene: TRBV6-1
j_gene: TRBJ2-2
CDR3aa: CASSELNLNTGELFF

v_gene: TRBV15
j_gene: TRBJ1-3
CDR3aa: CATRQGYSGNTIYF

v_gene: TRBV27
j_gene: TRBJ2-5
CDR3aa: CASSPLGRQGATLQETQYF

v_gene: TRBV5-1
j_gene: TRBJ1-1
CDR3aa: CASSFDRQNTEAFF

v_gene: TRBV6-1
j_gene: TRBJ2-1
CDR3aa: CASSQARLNHSYNEQFF

v_gene: TRBV11-2
j_gene: TRBJ2-5
CDR3aa: CASKTLGPGGRQETQYF

v_gene: TRBV19
j_gene: TRBJ1-3
CDR3aa: CASSIDSGFRGFSGNTIYF

v_gene: TRBV5-1
j_gene: TRBJ1-2
CDR3aa: CASTREGGPGYGYTF

v_gene: TRBV27
j_gene: TRBJ2-3
CDR3aa: CASSPGLATDTQYF

v_gene: TRBV7-2
j_gene: TRBJ1-5
CDR3aa: CASSLGGTGTAQPQHF

v_gene: TRBV30
j_gene: TRBJ2-1
CDR3aa: CACGGSLSYNEQFF

v_gene: TRBV29-1
j_gene: TRBJ1-3
CDR3aa: CSATGYSGNTIYF

v_gene: TRBV23-1
j_gene: TRBJ1-1
CDR3aa: CASSPGQVGTEAFF

v_gene: TRBV13
j_gene: TRBJ2-3
CDR3aa: CASSLGAGTDTQYF

v_gene: TRBV30
j_gene: TRBJ2-2
CDR3aa: CAWRGAANTGELFF

v_gene: TRBV5-4
j_gene: TRBJ1-2
CDR3aa: CASSPGQGMRYGYTF

v_gene: TRBV19
j_gene: TRBJ1-1
CDR3aa: CASSLQGARTEAFF

v_gene: TRBV5-1
j_gene: TRBJ2-2
CDR3aa: CASSLGGNTGELFF

v_gene: TRBV4-3
j_gene: TRBJ2-2
CDR3aa: CASSSSGNTGELFF

v_gene: TRBV27
j_gene: TRBJ2-7
CDR3aa: CASSLLGERRDEQYF

v_gene: TRBV4-3
j_gene: TRBJ2-5
CDR3aa: CASSQDSAGWETQYF

v_gene: TRBV18
j_gene: TRBJ1-2
CDR3aa: CASSPGSDYGYTF

v_gene: TRBV7-3
j_gene: TRBJ2-2
CDR3aa: CASSTRTGGPGELFF

v_gene: TRBV28
j_gene: TRBJ1-2
CDR3aa: CASSSRGYGYTF

v_gene: TRBV28
j_gene: TRBJ2-5
CDR3aa: CASSGAPLGTQYF

v_gene: TRBV19
j_gene: TRBJ2-1
CDR3aa: CASSLGASGVPNEQFF

v_gene: TRBV2
j_gene: TRBJ2-7
CDR3aa: CASSGPGLLYEQYF

v_gene: TRBV10-3
j_gene: TRBJ1-1
CDR3aa: CAISQGQGPGGEAFF

v_gene: TRBV19
j_gene: TRBJ1-1
CDR3aa: CASSSAREVNTEAFF

v_gene: TRBV18
j_gene: TRBJ1-5
CDR3aa: CASSQGTDNQPQHF

v_gene: TRBV1
j_gene: TRBJ2-2
CDR3aa: CTSSQPRTSGSLSVTGELFF

v_gene: TRBV5-1
j_gene: TRBJ1-2
CDR3aa: CASSAIRGDYGYTF

v_gene: TRBV27
j_gene: TRBJ1-2
CDR3aa: CASSLDRYSYTF

v_gene: TRBV28
j_gene: TRBJ2-5
CDR3aa: CASSLSGVDLQETQYF

v_gene: TRBV5-6
j_gene: TRBJ1-2
CDR3aa: CASSLAAGRTYTF

v_gene: TRBV7-6
j_gene: TRBJ1-1
CDR3aa: CASSWGGQGRPFTEAFF

v_gene: TRBV30
j_gene: TRBJ1-2
CDR3aa: CAWSDQIGGSYGYTF

v_gene: TRBV7-9
j_gene: TRBJ2-1
CDR3aa: CSSSLFGSMEYEQFF

v_gene: TRBV2
j_gene: TRBJ2-2
CDR3aa: CASNRAGTNTGELFF

v_gene: TRBV4-3
j_gene: TRBJ1-5
CDR3aa: CASSLEQGWQPQHF

v_gene: TRBV7-2
j_gene: TRBJ1-1
CDR3aa: CASSQATPRGTEAFF

v_gene: TRBV7-3
j_gene: TRBJ2-1
CDR3aa: CASSLRASSHNEQFF

v_gene: TRBV5-4
j_gene: TRBJ1-5
CDR3aa: CASSLGTGNQPQHF

v_gene: TRBV5-1
j_gene: TRBJ2-7
CDR3aa: CASSYQWSRFPPYEQYF

v_gene: TRBV6-5
j_gene: TRBJ2-1
CDR3aa: CASSIAGGSDEQFF